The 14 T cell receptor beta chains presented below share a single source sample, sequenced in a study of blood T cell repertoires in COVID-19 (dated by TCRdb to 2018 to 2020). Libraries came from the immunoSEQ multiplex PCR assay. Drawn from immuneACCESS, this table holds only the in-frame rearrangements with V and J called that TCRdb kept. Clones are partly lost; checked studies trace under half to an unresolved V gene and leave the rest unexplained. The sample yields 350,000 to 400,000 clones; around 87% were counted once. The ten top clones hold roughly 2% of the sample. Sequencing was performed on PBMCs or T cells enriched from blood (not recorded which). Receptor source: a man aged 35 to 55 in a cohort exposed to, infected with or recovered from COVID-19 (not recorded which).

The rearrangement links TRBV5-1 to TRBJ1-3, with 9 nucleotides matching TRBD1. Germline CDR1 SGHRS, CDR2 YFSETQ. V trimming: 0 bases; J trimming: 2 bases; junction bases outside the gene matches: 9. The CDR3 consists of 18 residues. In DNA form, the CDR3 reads TGCGCCAGCAGCTTGGGACCTCTACAGGGGGCGGCTGGAAACACCATATATTTT. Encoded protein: CASSLGPLQGAAGNTIYF.

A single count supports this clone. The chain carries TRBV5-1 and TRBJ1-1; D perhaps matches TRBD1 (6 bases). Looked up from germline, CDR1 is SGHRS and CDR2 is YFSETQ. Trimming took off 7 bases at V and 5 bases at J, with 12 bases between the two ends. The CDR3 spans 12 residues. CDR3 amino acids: CASQQGGTEAFF. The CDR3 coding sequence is TGCGCCAGCCAACAGGGAGGGACTGAAGCTTTCTTT.

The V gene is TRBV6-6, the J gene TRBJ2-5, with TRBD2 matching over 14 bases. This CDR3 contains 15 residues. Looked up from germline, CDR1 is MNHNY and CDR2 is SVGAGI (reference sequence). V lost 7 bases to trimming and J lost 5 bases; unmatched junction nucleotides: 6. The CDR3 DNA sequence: TGTGCCAGCACTAAGACTAGCGGGAGGGGGGAGACCCAGTACTTC. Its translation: CASTKTSGRGETQYF.

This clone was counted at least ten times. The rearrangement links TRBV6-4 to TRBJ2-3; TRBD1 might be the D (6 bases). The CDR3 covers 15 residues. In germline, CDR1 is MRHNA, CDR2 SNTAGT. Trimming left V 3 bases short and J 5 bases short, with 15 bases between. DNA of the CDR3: TGTGCCAGCAGTGAGGGCAGGGGTGAGAAAGATACGCAGTATTTT. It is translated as CASSEGRGEKDTQYF.

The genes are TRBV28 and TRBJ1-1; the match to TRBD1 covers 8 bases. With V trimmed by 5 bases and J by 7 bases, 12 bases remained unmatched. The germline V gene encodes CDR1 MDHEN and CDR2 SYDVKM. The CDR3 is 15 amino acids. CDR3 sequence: CASSLPTRDRSEAFF. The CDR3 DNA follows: TGTGCCAGCAGTCTCCCAACACGGGACAGGAGTGAAGCTTTCTTT.

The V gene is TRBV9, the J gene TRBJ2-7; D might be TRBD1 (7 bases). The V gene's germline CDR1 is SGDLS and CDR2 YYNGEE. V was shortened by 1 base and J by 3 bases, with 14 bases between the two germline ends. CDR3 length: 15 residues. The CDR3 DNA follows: TGTGCCAGCAGCGTATCAGCCAGGGGGGTCTACGAGCAGTACTTC. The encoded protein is CASSVSARGVYEQYF.

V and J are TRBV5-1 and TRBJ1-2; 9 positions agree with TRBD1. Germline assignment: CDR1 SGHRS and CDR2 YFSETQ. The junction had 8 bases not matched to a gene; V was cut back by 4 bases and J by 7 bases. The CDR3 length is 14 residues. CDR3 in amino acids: CASSPEQGASGYTF. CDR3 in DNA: TGCGCCAGCAGCCCCGAACAGGGGGCAAGTGGCTACACCTTC.

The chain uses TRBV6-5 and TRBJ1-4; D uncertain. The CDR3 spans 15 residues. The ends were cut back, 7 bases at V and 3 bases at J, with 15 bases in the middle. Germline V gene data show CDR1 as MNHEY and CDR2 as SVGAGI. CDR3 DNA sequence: TGTGCCAGCATGATCGTGGGGAGGTCTAATGAAAAACTGTTTTTT. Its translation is CASMIVGRSNEKLFF.

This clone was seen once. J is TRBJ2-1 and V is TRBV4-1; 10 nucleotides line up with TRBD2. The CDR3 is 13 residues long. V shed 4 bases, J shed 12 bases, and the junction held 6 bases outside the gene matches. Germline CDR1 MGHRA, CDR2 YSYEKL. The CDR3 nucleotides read TGCGCCAGCAGCCGACCTCAGCGGGAGGGGCAGTTCTTC. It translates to CASSRPQREGQFF.

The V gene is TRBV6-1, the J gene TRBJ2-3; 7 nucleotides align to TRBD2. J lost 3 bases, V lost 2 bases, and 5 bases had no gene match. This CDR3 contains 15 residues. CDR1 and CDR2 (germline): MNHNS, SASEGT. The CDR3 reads CASSERGLYTDTQYF. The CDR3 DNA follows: TGTGCCAGCAGTGAAAGGGGACTATATACAGATACGCAGTATTTT.

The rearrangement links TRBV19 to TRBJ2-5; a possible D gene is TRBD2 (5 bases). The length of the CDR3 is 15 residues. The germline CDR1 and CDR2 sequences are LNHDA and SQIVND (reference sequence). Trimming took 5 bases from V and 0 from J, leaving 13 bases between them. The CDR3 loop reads CASSPGERYQETQYF. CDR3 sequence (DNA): TGTGCCAGTAGTCCCGGTGAGCGGTACCAAGAGACCCAGTACTTC.

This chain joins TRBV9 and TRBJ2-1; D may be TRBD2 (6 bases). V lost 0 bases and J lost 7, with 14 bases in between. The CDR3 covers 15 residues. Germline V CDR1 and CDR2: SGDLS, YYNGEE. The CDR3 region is CASSVDPGERNEQFF. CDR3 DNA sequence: TGTGCCAGCAGCGTAGATCCGGGGGAAAGGAATGAGCAGTTCTTC.

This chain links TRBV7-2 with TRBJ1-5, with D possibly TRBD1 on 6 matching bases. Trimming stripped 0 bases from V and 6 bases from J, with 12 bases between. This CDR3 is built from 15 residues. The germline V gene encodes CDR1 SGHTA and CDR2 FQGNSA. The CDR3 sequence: CASSLAGGAGQPQHF. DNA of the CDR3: TGTGCCAGCAGCTTAGCTGGGGGCGCGGGTCAGCCCCAGCATTTT. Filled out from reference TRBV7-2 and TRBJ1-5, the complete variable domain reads GAGVSQSPSNKVTEKGKDVELRCDPISGHTALYWYRQSLGQGLEFLIYFQGNSAPDKSGLPSDRFSAERTGGSVSTLTIQRTQQEDSAVYLCASSLAGGAGQPQHFGDGTRLSIL.

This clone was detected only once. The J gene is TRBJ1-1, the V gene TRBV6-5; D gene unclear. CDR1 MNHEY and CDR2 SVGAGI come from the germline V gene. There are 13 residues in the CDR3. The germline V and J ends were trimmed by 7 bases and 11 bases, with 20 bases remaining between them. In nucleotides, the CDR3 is TGTGCCAGCATGCGGTGGAGGGCGGAGTTCGCTTTCTTT. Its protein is CASMRWRAEFAFF.